A selection of T cell receptor beta chains follows, all from one sample in a study of blood T cell repertoires in COVID-19. Data came from immunoSEQ multiplex PCR; TCRdb stores just in-frame clones and leaves some out. The data hold fewer than 350,000 clones, with approximately 89% observed a single time. Specimen: peripheral blood. These receptors all come from a woman younger than 45 with COVID-19, enrolled during active disease. Each CDR3 is given with its conserved first and last residue.

j_call	v_call	cdr3_aa
TRBJ1-1	TRBV5-1	CASSSKGDFTEAFF
TRBJ1-1	TRBV9	CASSVGHANTEAFF
TRBJ1-5	TRBV10-3	CAVHDGTSNQPQHF
TRBJ2-5	TRBV19	CASSIGGQGVTQYF
TRBJ2-3	TRBV24-1	CATSDRTGSGPDTQYF
TRBJ2-1	TRBV13	CASSYPLGGGLNEQFF
TRBJ1-3	TRBV11-1	CARTGPGWGNTIYF
TRBJ1-1	TRBV4-1	CASSPWDGHLNTEAFF
TRBJ1-2	TRBV4-1	CASSQGTGTGALSVGYTF
TRBJ2-1	TRBV15	CATSRSGSYNEQFF
TRBJ2-3	TRBV28	CASRETDTQYF
TRBJ2-3	TRBV18	CASSPEAAPDTQYF
TRBJ1-5	TRBV7-8	CASSLTRTYHNQPQHF
TRBJ1-2	TRBV5-6	CASSLTGGRGYTF
TRBJ1-5	TRBV6-5	CASSQDSNPNQPQHF
TRBJ1-6	TRBV3-1/TRBV3-2	CASSQDDGSSPLHF
TRBJ2-3	TRBV3-1/TRBV3-2	CASSSSGGALTDTQYF